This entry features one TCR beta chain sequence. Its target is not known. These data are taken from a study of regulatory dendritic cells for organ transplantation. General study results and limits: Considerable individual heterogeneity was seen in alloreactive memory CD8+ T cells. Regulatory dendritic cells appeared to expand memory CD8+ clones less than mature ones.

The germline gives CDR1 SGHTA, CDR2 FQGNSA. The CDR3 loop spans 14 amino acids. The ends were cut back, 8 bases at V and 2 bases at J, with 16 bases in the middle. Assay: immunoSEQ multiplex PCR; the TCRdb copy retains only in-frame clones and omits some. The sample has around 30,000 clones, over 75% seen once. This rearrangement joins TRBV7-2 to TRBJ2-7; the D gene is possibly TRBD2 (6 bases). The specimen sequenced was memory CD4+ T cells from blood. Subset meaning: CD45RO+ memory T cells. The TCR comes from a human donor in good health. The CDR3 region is CASLLSPGAYEQYF. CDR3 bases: TGTGCCAGCCTTCTCTCCCCGGGGGCCTACGAGCAGTACTTC. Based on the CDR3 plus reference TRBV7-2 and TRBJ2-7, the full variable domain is GAGVSQSPSNKVTEKGKDVELRCDPISGHTALYWYRQSLGQGLEFLIYFQGNSAPDKSGLPSDRFSAERTGGSVSTLTIQRTQQEDSAVYLCASLLSPGAYEQYFGPGTRLTVT.